This TCR beta chain was documented in a study of blood T cell repertoires in COVID-19. Looking at the study overall: T cells, B-cell-depleted T cells, or PBMCs provided the cDNA or gDNA that served as material.

CDR1 and CDR2 from the germline V gene are MNHNY and SVGAGI (reference sequence). V was clipped by 6 bases and J by 4 bases; unmatched bases: 2. The CDR3 sequence is 13 residues long. Per the study methods: By means of reference gene primer amplification, nucleated cell counts were estimated. Here immunoSEQ multiplex PCR was the method, and the copy in TCRdb shows in-frame clones only, minus some. The V and J calls and clone size are taken from that table; D and trimming were inferred from the DNA. The table records under 300,000 clones, around 84% of them present only once. The rearrangement links TRBV6-6 to TRBJ2-5; 10 bases map to TRBD1. Specimen: peripheral blood. This receptor was obtained from a woman aged 40 to 50 who had recovered from COVID-19. The CDR3 spells CASSDRGRETQYF. The CDR3 DNA reads TGTGCCAGCAGCGACAGGGGGCGAGAGACCCAGTACTTC.